A selection of T cell receptor beta chains follows, all from one sample in a study of T cells in Graves' hyperthyroidism and ophthalmopathy. From the multiplex PCR reads, TCRdb called clonotypes with MiXCR, one entry per CDR3 protein. Seen here are 500,000 to 750,000 distinct CDR3 sequences, approximately 14% observed once, and the top ten hold over 6%. Sequencing was performed on blood. All receptors derive from a woman younger than 35 with Graves' ophthalmopathy. Both conserved end residues are part of each CDR3. The order of the fields is CDR3 length, D gene, V gene, clone size, J gene, CDR3 DNA, CDR3 protein. D genes are given only for firm matches. Size values are once, few and many counts, or a class for expanded clones, and some rows have none.

14,TRBD2,TRBV20-1,few,TRBJ2-7,TGCAGTGCCGCATCTAGCGGGAGGTCCTACGAGCAGTACTTC,CSAASSGRSYEQYF
15,TRBD1,TRBV5-4,many,TRBJ2-5,TGTGCCAGCAGCCTCAGCGGGACAGGGACGGAGACCCAGTACTTC,CASSLSGTGTETQYF
15,TRBD1,TRBV6-6,many,TRBJ1-1,TGTGCCAGCAGTTACTCCGGGACAGGGAACACTGAAGCTTTCTTT,CASSYSGTGNTEAFF
16,-,TRBV27,many,TRBJ2-7,TGTGCCAGCAGTTTAAGCCTGGCCGGATTACTCTACGAGCAGTACTTC,CASSLSLAGLLYEQYF
18,-,TRBV11-2,many,TRBJ2-1,TGTGCCAGCAGCTTAGATAGGGAGGCCCTCCCTTACTACAATGAGCAGTTCTTC,CASSLDREALPYYNEQFF
16,-,TRBV4-3,-,TRBJ1-1,TGCGCCAGCAGCCAGGGTACCGGGACACTGAACACTGAAGCTTTCTTT,CASSQGTGTLNTEAFF
15,TRBD1,TRBV6-1,many,TRBJ2-3,TGTGCCAGCAGTGAACAGGGACAGTCCACAGATACGCAGTATTTT,CASSEQGQSTDTQYF
14,TRBD2,TRBV2,many,TRBJ2-5,TGTGCCAGCAGTGGGACTAGCCAAAAAGAGACCCAGTACTTC,CASSGTSQKETQYF
16,-,TRBV20-1,few,TRBJ2-5,TGCAGTGCTAGGGTCGGGGGCGCGGGGCCGGGGGAGACCCAGTACTTC,CSARVGGAGPGETQYF
15,TRBD2,TRBV2,many,TRBJ2-7,TGTGCCAGCAGTGAAGCGGGACTAGCTTCTACGAAGCAGTACTTC,CASSEAGLASTKQYF
14,-,TRBV30,many,TRBJ2-1,TGTGCCTGGGGCAGCGGATACTCCTACAATGAGCAGTTCTTC,CAWGSGYSYNEQFF
13,-,TRBV20-1,many,TRBJ1-5,TGCAGTGCTAGTATCGGGGTGGCCATGCCCCAGCATTTT,CSASIGVAMPQHF
13,-,TRBV15,many,TRBJ2-1,TGTGCCACCAGCAGGGGGGGCGGGGATGAGCAGTTCTTC,CATSRGGGDEQFF
14,-,TRBV7-6,few,TRBJ1-4,TGTGCCAGCAGCTTCCGCGAACCTAATGAAAAACTGTTTTTT,CASSFREPNEKLFF
15,-,TRBV27,many,TRBJ1-2,TGTGCCAGCAGTCCTTGGCAGGAGACCAACTATGGCTACACCTTC,CASSPWQETNYGYTF
18,-,TRBV7-9,many,TRBJ2-2,TGTGCCAGCAGCACGTGGGGCCGAGGGGAAATGAACACCGGGGAGCTGTTTTTT,CASSTWGRGEMNTGELFF
17,TRBD1,TRBV13,few,TRBJ2-7,TGTGCCAGCAGCCTAGAACCGGGGACAGGAGTCTCCTACGAGCAGTACTTC,CASSLEPGTGVSYEQYF
15,-,TRBV7-2,many,TRBJ2-7,TGTGCCAGCAGCTTAGTTGGGGGCCTCTCCTACGAGCAGTACTTC,CASSLVGGLSYEQYF
14,-,TRBV9,few,TRBJ2-3,TGTGCCAGCAGCTTCCAGGGTATTGGAGATACGCAGTATTTT,CASSFQGIGDTQYF
16,-,TRBV7-2,many,TRBJ2-3,TGTGCCAGCAGCTTAGAGGCCAGGGGGGGCACAGATACGCAGTATTTT,CASSLEARGGTDTQYF
15,TRBD1,TRBV14,few,TRBJ1-1,TGTGCCAGCAGCCGAATTAGGACAGGGGATAATGAAGCTTTCTTT,CASSRIRTGDNEAFF
15,-,TRBV28,few,TRBJ1-5,TGTGCCAGCAGTTTATCGGTGGCTAGCAATCAGCCCCAGCATTTT,CASSLSVASNQPQHF
15,TRBD1,TRBV5-1,-,TRBJ2-1,TGTGCCAGCAGCCTGTCCGGGACAGGGGACAATGAGCAGTTCTTC,CASSLSGTGDNEQFF
16,TRBD2,TRBV11-2,many,TRBJ2-7,TGTGCCAGCAGCCCCCGGACTAGCGGGAGGGTATACGAGCAGTACTTC,CASSPRTSGRVYEQYF
13,-,TRBV24-1,-,TRBJ1-1,TGTGCCACCAGTGATTATGACGGCACTGAAGCTTTCTTT,CATSDYDGTEAFF
15,-,TRBV6-1,many,TRBJ2-1,TGTGCCAGCAGCGAACTCGGGATGGAGTACAATGAGCAGTTCTTC,CASSELGMEYNEQFF
11,-,TRBV2,-,TRBJ1-2,TGTGCCAGCATGGTCCTAAATGGCTACACCTTC,CASMVLNGYTF
17,-,TRBV7-2,many,TRBJ2-3,TGTGCCAGCAGCCTCGTTTTGGGAGCGGAGTTCACAGATACGCAGTATTTT,CASSLVLGAEFTDTQYF
13,-,TRBV11-1,many,TRBJ2-7,TGTGCCAGCAGCTTAGGGACAGCTGTCGAGCAGTACTTC,CASSLGTAVEQYF
16,TRBD2,TRBV6-5,few,TRBJ2-1,TGTGCCAGCAGTTACCCACCTGGGGCGGCGGGAGGGCCGTGGTTCTTC,CASSYPPGAAGGPWFF
14,TRBD1,TRBV4-2,-,TRBJ1-2,TGTGCCAGCAACCACGGACAGGGAAACTATGGCTACACCTTC,CASNHGQGNYGYTF
14,-,TRBV28,-,TRBJ1-2,TGTGCCAGCAGTTCAGGACAGTATAACTATGGCTACACCTTC,CASSSGQYNYGYTF
17,TRBD2,TRBV27,many,TRBJ2-7,TGTGCCAGCAGTTCACCCCCGGGCGGGAGAGGGTTGCACGAGCAGTACTTC,CASSSPPGGRGLHEQYF
16,-,TRBV6-1,many,TRBJ1-2,TGTGCCAGCAGTCCTACGACCTCCGTGGGGAATTATGGCTACACCTTC,CASSPTTSVGNYGYTF
18,TRBD1,TRBV5-1,-,TRBJ2-7,TGCGCCAGCAGCTTGCCGCCGGGACAGGGGTTTGCAGGGTACGAGCAGTACTTC,CASSLPPGQGFAGYEQYF
16,TRBD1,TRBV19,few,TRBJ1-2,TGTGCCAGTAGTATAATGGCTGGCTTGGACAGGGGTGGCTACACCTTC,CASSIMAGLDRGGYTF
15,TRBD1,TRBV15,few,TRBJ2-1,TGTGCCACCAGCAGCCGGGACAGGGCTTCCAATGAGCAGTTCTTC,CATSSRDRASNEQFF
14,-,TRBV4-2,-,TRBJ2-2,TGTGCCAGCAGCCAAGATTCCCTCACCGGGGAGCTGTTTTTT,CASSQDSLTGELFF
12,TRBD2,TRBV2,-,TRBJ2-7,TGTGCCAGCCGGGGGGACCCGAACGAGCAGTACTTC,CASRGDPNEQYF
14,TRBD1,TRBV30,few,TRBJ1-2,TGTGCCTGGAGGGACAGGGCCGCTAACTATGGCTACACCTTC,CAWRDRAANYGYTF
14,-,TRBV28,-,TRBJ2-4,TGTGCCAGCCTACAGGATTTAGCCAAAAACATTCAGTACTTC,CASLQDLAKNIQYF
15,-,TRBV28,-,TRBJ2-7,TGTGCCAGCAGTAACGAAAAGAGTTTTTCCTACGAGCAGTACTTC,CASSNEKSFSYEQYF